The subject of this entry is one T cell receptor (beta chain). The target antigen is unknown. The record originates from a study of OX40 agonist ivuxolimab in advanced cancers. Turning to the study itself: At doses from 0.01 to 10 mg/kg, patients were given intravenous ivuxolimab every 2 weeks.

Study-wide findings and caveats: Compared with CD4+, CD8+ T cells on average had more expanded clones.

Produced via immunoSEQ multiplex PCR; TCRdb's table is partial and in-frame only. This sample carries approximately 81,000 clones, roughly 86% of them seen once, and the ten largest clones take approximately 0.99%. Autoimmune disease history or systemic immunosuppression led to patients being barred. This specimen was CD4+ or CD8+ T cells sorted from blood, taken in a trial of the OX40 agonist ivuxolimab. This receptor was obtained from an adult with an advanced solid tumor such as melanoma, head and neck, liver or kidney cancer.

The DNA of the CDR3 is TGCGCCAGCAGCCAAGAACGGGATTGGGAGCAGTACTTC. Amino acid sequence: CASSQERDWEQYF. The V gene is TRBV4-3, the J gene TRBJ2-7; a possible D gene is TRBD2 (5 bases). The V gene's germline CDR1 is LGHNA and CDR2 YSLEER. The CDR3 extends over 13 amino acids. Trimming left V 0 bases short and J 7 bases short, with 10 bases between.